This T cell receptor (beta chain) comes out of a study of blood T cell repertoires in COVID-19. Study-wide context: Both acute and convalescent COVID-19 samples were obtained from the United States, Italy and Spain. T cells, B-cell-depleted T cells, or PBMCs provided the cDNA or gDNA that served as material.

Profiling relied on immunoSEQ multiplex PCR, and the TCRdb table lists in-frame clones only, not all of them. Seen here are around 480,000 clones, more than 70% observed once, and the top ten hold around 12%. The V end was cut by 5 bases, the J end by 4 bases, with 11 bases between. Germline assignment: CDR1 SGHVS and CDR2 FQNEAQ. The CDR3 sequence is 13 residues long. In regard to this clone: This same CDR3 is encoded by further DNA sequences in the sample.

The genes are TRBV7-8 and TRBJ1-2, with D possibly matching TRBD1 (5 bases). This TCR came from a woman in her forties or fifties with COVID-19, enrolled during active disease. The source material was peripheral blood. This CDR3 reads CASSLGQGYGYTF. The CDR3 DNA sequence: TGTGCCAGCAGCCTAGGGCAGGGCTATGGCTACACCTTC.